One sample yielded the 21 T cell receptor beta chains listed below, sequenced in a study of blood T cells in healthy people across ages (dated by TCRdb to about 2015). Libraries were made using 5' RACE. The sequencer listed for this sample is Illumina HiSeq 2500. A second PCR of roughly 7 to 12 cycles was run with a J-beta primer mix and a sample-barcoded 5' primer. TCRdb reran the public reads through fastp at Q25 and MiXCR, keeping productive beta chains. For every CDR3 protein sequence, its rows merge into one entry that carries the most common genes and DNA. The sample records about 830,000 distinct CDR3 sequences, about 59% of which are singletons. The biggest ten clones account for around a quarter of the sample. The sequenced sample consisted of blood. The receptors come from a man aged 25 to 40 in good health.

The rearrangement links TRBV9 to TRBJ2-5, with D possibly TRBD2 on 7 matching bases. The V gene lost 3 bases and the J gene lost 1 base, with 13 bases spanning the gap. This CDR3 comprises 15 residues. CDR1 and CDR2 from the germline V gene are SGDLS and YYNGEE. The CDR3 loop reads CASSASGGAQETQYF. CDR3 DNA: TGTGCCAGCAGCGCCTCTGGGGGGGCCCAAGAGACCCAGTACTTC.

V is TRBV6-5 and J is TRBJ2-2, with a possible D match to TRBD1 (6 bases). The CDR3 sequence is 14 residues long. Germline loops: CDR1 MNHEY, CDR2 SVGAGI. V dropped 3 bases and J dropped 4 bases, with 9 bases sitting between them. As DNA, the CDR3 is TGTGCCAGCAGTTATGCCAGGGGCACCGGGGAGCTGTTTTTT. Translation gives CASSYARGTGELFF.

This clonotype has a single count. This chain links TRBV20-1 with TRBJ1-1; TRBD1 agrees at 9 bases. V lost 2 bases to trimming and J lost 6 bases; unmatched junction nucleotides: 10. Germline CDR1 is DFQATT and CDR2 is SNEGSKA (reference sequence). The CDR3 consists of 15 residues. The CDR3 protein is CSARPGQGRGAEAFF. CDR3 nucleotide sequence: TGCAGTGCTAGACCCGGACAGGGGAGAGGGGCTGAAGCTTTCTTT.

The V call is TRBV7-9, the J call TRBJ1-4; tentatively, D is TRBD1 (6 bases). The CDR3 is 18 amino acids. V lost 4 bases to trimming and J lost 0 bases, with 18 bases between them. The germline V gene has CDR1 SEHNR and CDR2 FQNEAQ (reference sequence). The CDR3 loop reads CASSSDTGRGATNEKLFF. For the CDR3, the DNA is TGTGCCAGCAGCTCTGATACAGGGAGGGGGGCAACTAATGAAAAACTGTTTTTT.

This clonotype was detected a few times. The V gene is TRBV20-1, the J gene TRBJ2-1; a weak D match, TRBD1 (6 bases). Germline V gene lookup returns CDR1 DFQATT and CDR2 SNEGSKA (reference sequence). The V and J ends lost 5 bases and 0 bases respectively, with 14 bases between them. The CDR3 is 15 amino acids. In DNA form, the CDR3 reads TGCAGTGCTGGGGGCCCGAGCGTCTCCTACAATGAGCAGTTCTTC. Translating gives CSAGGPSVSYNEQFF.

This sequence joins TRBV28 and TRBJ2-3; D uncertain. V was clipped by 6 bases and J by 2 bases, with 9 bases between them. The CDR3 is 13 residues long. The V gene's germline CDR1 is MDHEN and CDR2 SYDVKM. The CDR3 DNA reads TGTGCCAGCAGGGCCCAAAACACAGATACGCAGTATTTT. This codes for CASRAQNTDTQYF. The variable domain in full, completed from reference TRBV28 and TRBJ2-3, reads DVKVTQSSRYLVKRTGEKVFLECVQDMDHENMFWYRQDPGLGLRLIYFSYDVKMKEKGDIPEGYSVSREKKERFSLILESASTNQTSMYLCASRAQNTDTQYFGPGTRLTVL.

The chain links TRBV27 to TRBJ2-5; D tentatively reads TRBD1 or TRBD2 (6 bases each). The germline V gene has CDR1 MNHEY and CDR2 SMNVEV (reference sequence). This CDR3 region has 12 residues. Trimming removed 6 bases at V and 11 bases at J, with 16 bases between. In DNA, the CDR3 is TGTGCCAGCAGGTCGGGGGCACTTGAGCAGTACTTC. Its translation is CASRSGALEQYF.

The count of this clonotype is one. The chain is built from TRBV24-1 and TRBJ1-2; D unresolved. Trimming removed 7 bases from V and 7 bases from J, with 18 bases in between. There are 14 residues in the CDR3. Germline loops: CDR1 KGHDR, CDR2 SFDVKD. CDR3 coding DNA: TGTGCCACCAGGAGCGGAGGGTCCCCCGTTGGCTACACCTTC. It is translated as CATRSGGSPVGYTF.

This clonotype was detected only a few times. This chain links TRBV7-2 with TRBJ1-2; 11 bases fit TRBD1. Germline assignment: CDR1 SGHTA and CDR2 FQGNSA. The ends lost 6 bases at V and 4 bases at J; junction bases unmatched: 7. There are 15 residues in the CDR3. The CDR3 DNA reads as TGTGCCAGCAGACCGGACAGGGGGCTTGTCTATGGCTACACCTTC. Amino acid sequence: CASRPDRGLVYGYTF.

This clonotype was observed a few times. The V and J genes are TRBV24-1 and TRBJ2-3, with a weak D call TRBD2 (6 bases). The CDR3 covers 13 residues. Per germline, CDR1 KGHDR and CDR2 SFDVKD. V dropped 7 bases and J dropped 5 bases, with 12 bases sitting between them. As DNA, the CDR3 is TGTGCCACCAGGCGGGGTTTGAGAGATACGCAGTATTTT. Its protein product is CATRRGLRDTQYF.

V and J are TRBV4-2 and TRBJ1-1; 8 nucleotides align to TRBD1. The CDR3 is made up of 16 amino acids. Germline V gene lookup returns CDR1 LGHNA and CDR2 YNFKEQ. The trim removed 4 bases at V and 6 bases at J, leaving 13 bases unmatched. This CDR3 reads CASSLGTGERVAEAFF. The CDR3 bases are TGTGCCAGCAGCCTTGGGACAGGAGAAAGGGTCGCTGAAGCTTTCTTT.

The chain employs TRBV28 and TRBJ2-5, with D possibly called TRBD1 or TRBD2 (5 bases each). The DNA end is more similar to TRBJ2-7, so the J call may be wrong. The length of the CDR3 is 14 residues. Per the germline V gene, CDR1 is MDHEN and CDR2 is SYDVKM. CDR3 region: CASSSGRVFYEQYF. The CDR3 DNA reads as TGTGCCAGCAGTTCGGGGCGAGTTTTCTACGAGCAGTACTTC.

In this sample, this clonotype turned up a few times. The V call is TRBV29-1, the J call TRBJ2-5; no reliable D call. The CDR3 contains 12 residues. The germline V gene has CDR1 SQVTM and CDR2 ANQGSEA. Trimming removed 3 bases from V and 2 bases from J, with 7 bases in between. CDR3 nucleotides: TGCAGCGTTGACAGTTGGCAAGAGACCCAGTACTTC. It translates to CSVDSWQETQYF.

This clonotype has only one observation. The J gene is TRBJ1-1, the V gene TRBV6-6; 7 bases match TRBD1. The CDR3 length is 14 residues. Germline V gene sequence: CDR1 MNHNY, CDR2 SVGAGI (reference sequence). Losses at the gene ends were 4 bases for V and 4 bases for J; bases not matched to a gene: 6. For the CDR3, the DNA is TGTGCCAGCAGTTTCTATGCAGGGGGCACTGAAGCTTTCTTT. Its translation: CASSFYAGGTEAFF.

This clonotype showed up many times. The chain links TRBV9 to TRBJ2-1; 9 nucleotides line up with TRBD2. The germline CDR1 and CDR2 sequences are SGDLS and YYNGEE. The V segment lost 4 bases and the J segment 4 bases; nucleotides outside the gene matches: 21. The CDR3 runs 20 residues. CDR3 loop: CASSRYLSRGGPVNYNEQFF. The CDR3 region has the DNA TGTGCCAGCAGCCGCTACTTGTCGCGGGGGGGGCCGGTGAATTACAATGAGCAGTTCTTC.

This chain links TRBV5-6 with TRBJ2-2; 10 positions match TRBD1. Per germline, CDR1 SGHDT and CDR2 YYEEEE. The CDR3 runs 16 residues. V lost 4 bases, J lost 3 bases, and 6 bases stayed unmatched. The CDR3 is CASSPGTGADTGELFF. The CDR3, as DNA: TGTGCCAGCAGCCCTGGGACAGGGGCCGACACCGGGGAGCTGTTTTTT.

The V gene is TRBV29-1, the J gene TRBJ2-3; D gene ambiguous. The CDR3 loop spans 10 amino acids. V was trimmed by 5 bases and J by 6 bases, leaving 6 bases between them. Germline CDR1 SQVTM, CDR2 ANQGSEA. The CDR3 spells CSVWSDTQYF. CDR3 in DNA: TGCAGCGTTTGGAGCGATACGCAGTATTTT.

The chain has TRBV28 and TRBJ1-2; D remains ambiguous. CDR1 MDHEN and CDR2 SYDVKM come from the germline V gene. The CDR3 contains 18 residues. V was trimmed by 1 base and J by 3 bases, leaving 21 bases between them. The CDR3 region has the DNA TGTGCCAGCAGTTTATTGGCAGTTCAAAGCAATTCGGACTATGGCTACACCTTC. Translation gives CASSLLAVQSNSDYGYTF.

J is TRBJ2-7 and V is TRBV9; the match to TRBD1 covers 8 bases. This CDR3 contains 14 residues. V dropped 3 bases and J dropped 3; count of bases not matched to a gene: 5. In germline, CDR1 is SGDLS, CDR2 YYNGEE. CDR3 loop: CASSAGQDGYEQYF. The CDR3 bases are TGTGCCAGCAGCGCGGGACAGGATGGCTACGAGCAGTACTTC.

The J gene is TRBJ1-4, the V gene TRBV20-1; 9 nucleotides line up with TRBD1. The junction had 5 bases not matched to a gene; V was cut back by 1 base and J by 2 bases. Germline V lookup: CDR1 DFQATT, CDR2 SNEGSKA (reference sequence). CDR3 length equals 16 residues. This CDR3 is CSARVTGGLTNEKLFF. CDR3 in DNA: TGCAGTGCTAGAGTGACAGGGGGTTTGACTAATGAAAAACTGTTTTTT.

The chain employs TRBV28 and TRBJ2-5; D is uncertain. TRBJ2-7 explains the end of the DNA better; the J call may be wrong. Germline-derived CDR1 and CDR2 are MDHEN and SYDVKM. CDR3 size: 14 residues. The CDR3 reads CASSPAVTGGEQYF. CDR3 DNA sequence: TGTGCCAGCAGCCCTGCGGTGACGGGTGGCGAGCAGTACTTC.